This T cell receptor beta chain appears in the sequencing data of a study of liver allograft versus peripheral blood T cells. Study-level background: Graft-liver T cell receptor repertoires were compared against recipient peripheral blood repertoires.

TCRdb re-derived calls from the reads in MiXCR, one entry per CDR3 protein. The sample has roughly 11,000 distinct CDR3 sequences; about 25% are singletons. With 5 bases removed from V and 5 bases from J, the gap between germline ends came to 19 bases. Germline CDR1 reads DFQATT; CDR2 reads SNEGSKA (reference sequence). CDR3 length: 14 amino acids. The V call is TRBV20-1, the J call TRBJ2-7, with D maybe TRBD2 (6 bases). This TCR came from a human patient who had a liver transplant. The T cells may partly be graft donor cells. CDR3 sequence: CSAGAGSGLHEQYF. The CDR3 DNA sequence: TGCAGTGCTGGGGCAGGTAGCGGTCTTCACGAGCAGTACTTC.